This paragraph reports one T cell receptor beta chain. The sample originates from a study of blood T cell repertoires in COVID-19. Study overall: Italy, Spain and the United States were the sources of the convalescent and acute COVID-19 samples.

V shed 3 bases, J shed 2 bases, and the junction held 3 bases outside the gene matches. The length of the CDR3 is 14 residues. Germline V gives CDR1 SGHRS, CDR2 YFSETQ. Authors' processing steps: Nucleated cell number was recorded as an estimate derived from reference gene primer amplification. Only in-frame clones appear in the TCRdb table, and some are missing; sequencing was by immunoSEQ multiplex PCR. V and J calls and clone size are given by that table; D and trimming were obtained from the DNA. The sample lists roughly 75,000 clones, roughly nine tenths seen once, with under 20% in the top ten.

Source material: peripheral blood. The TCR sequence derives from a man older than 75 in a cohort sampled during active COVID-19. This chain joins TRBV5-1 and TRBJ2-3, with 7 positions matching TRBD1. This chain's CDR3 is CASSSQGTTDTQYF. DNA of the CDR3: TGCGCCAGCAGCTCACAGGGGACCACAGATACGCAGTATTTT.